The 30 T cell receptor beta chains given below trace back to one sample, sequenced in a study of CD8+ T cells in alopecia areata. Treatment indicated: oral pan-JAK inhibitor, 5-10 mg twice daily. Once RNA had been extracted, it was reverse transcribed into cDNA to act as the sequencing template. Produced via immunoSEQ multiplex PCR; TCRdb's table is partial and in-frame only. The sample carries 150,000 to 200,000 clones, roughly 60% recorded once. The source material was CD4+ T cells sorted from blood, sampled at approximately week 61, from a patient treated with tofacitinib. The source is a human donor with alopecia areata.

The chain employs TRBV29-1 and TRBJ2-7; 10 bases match TRBD1. Germline loops: CDR1 SQVTM, CDR2 ANQGSEA. The CDR3 loop spans 15 amino acids. After removal of 7 bases from V and 5 bases from J, the junction contained 14 bases not matched to a gene. The CDR3 reads CSGRWGGGQGNEQYF. CDR3 DNA sequence: TGCAGCGGCCGTTGGGGTGGGGGACAGGGGAACGAGCAGTACTTC.

This clone showed up just a few times. The chain couples TRBV29-1 to TRBJ2-2; TRBD2 aligns across 8 bases. This CDR3 is 16 amino acids long. V gave up 5 bases and J gave up 1 base; unmatched junction bases: 9. Germline-derived CDR1 and CDR2 are SQVTM and ANQGSEA. In DNA form, the CDR3 reads TGCAGCGTTCTCCCCTCGGGGGGGATGAACACCGGGGAGCTGTTTTTT. Protein sequence: CSVLPSGGMNTGELFF.

This clone has only a few counts. The chain combines TRBV29-1 with TRBJ2-3, with TRBD1 matching 7 bases. In germline, CDR1 is SQVTM, CDR2 ANQGSEA. V lost 5 bases, J lost 0 bases, and 5 bases stayed unmatched. CDR3 length: 14 amino acids. CDR3 DNA: TGCAGCGTTCGAAAGGGACAGAGCACAGATACGCAGTATTTT. Amino acid sequence: CSVRKGQSTDTQYF.

The J gene is TRBJ1-6, the V gene TRBV30; a possible D gene is TRBD1 (5 bases). Germline V CDR1 and CDR2: GTSNPN, SVGIG (reference sequence). The CDR3 has 15 amino acids. V was shortened by 4 bases and J by 2 bases, with 12 bases between the two germline ends. CDR3 in DNA: TGTGCCTGGACGGGGGGGAGACCCTATAATTCACCCCTCCACTTT. It is translated as CAWTGGRPYNSPLHF.

The V gene is TRBV4-1, the J gene TRBJ1-2; D unclear. Per the germline V gene, CDR1 is MGHRA and CDR2 is YSYEKL. CDR3 length: 12 amino acids. V gave up 0 bases and J gave up 9 bases, with 8 bases separating them. The CDR3 sequence: CASSQDKFSYTF. CDR3 DNA sequence: TGCGCCAGCAGCCAAGATAAATTTAGCTACACCTTC.

The chain couples TRBV25-1 to TRBJ1-2, with 8 bases lining up with TRBD1. This CDR3 region has 14 residues. Germline CDR1 MGHDK, CDR2 SYGVNS. With 6 bases clipped from V and 1 base from J, the junction kept 4 bases outside the gene matches. CDR3 in DNA: TGTGCCAGCAGGATGACAGGGGATAACTATGGCTACACCTTC. Its translation is CASRMTGDNYGYTF.

V is TRBV10-3 and J is TRBJ1-4; 7 bases line up with TRBD1. With V trimmed by 6 bases and J by 8 bases, 6 bases remained unmatched. The length of the CDR3 is 13 residues. Germline V gives CDR1 ENHRY, CDR2 SYGVKD. CDR3 DNA: TGTGCCATCAGCCCACAGGGGCCGGAAAAACTGTTTTTT. Translation: CAISPQGPEKLFF.

This clone turned up a few times. The genes are TRBV4-1 and TRBJ2-7; possibly TRBD2 for D (5 bases). Between the trimmed V and J ends, which lost 3 bases and 3 bases, there was a span of 15 bases. Germline CDR1 reads MGHRA; CDR2 reads YSYEKL. The CDR3 has 15 amino acids. The CDR3, as DNA: TGCGCCAGCAGCCATGAGGGTTTGGGATACTACGAGCAGTACTTC. It is translated as CASSHEGLGYYEQYF.

This clone was counted a few times. The CDR3 nucleotides read TGTGCCTGGAGTGTACCCGCAGTTGAAAAACTGTTTTTT. Residues: CAWSVPAVEKLFF. The J gene is TRBJ1-4, the V gene TRBV30; D is ambiguous. V lost 0 bases to trimming and J lost 7 bases, with 9 bases between them. In germline, CDR1 is GTSNPN, CDR2 SVGIG (reference sequence). The CDR3 runs to 13 residues.

The chain recombines TRBV7-3 with TRBJ2-1; D remains ambiguous. Trimming stripped 5 bases from V and 9 bases from J, with 14 bases between. There are 13 residues in the CDR3. From germline, CDR1 is SGHTA and CDR2 FQGTGA. Here the CDR3 reads CASSMAGVGEQFF. The CDR3 bases are TGTGCCAGCAGCATGGCTGGGGTTGGTGAGCAGTTCTTC. Full variable domain (missing parts from reference TRBV7-3 and TRBJ2-1): GAGVSQTPSNKVTEKGKYVELRCDPISGHTALYWYRQSLGQGPEFLIYFQGTGAADDSGLPNDRFFAVRPEGSVSTLKIQRTERGDSAVYLCASSMAGVGEQFFGPGTRLTVL.

A few counts support this clone. The rearrangement links TRBV5-1 to TRBJ2-2, with TRBD2 as a possible D gene (5 bases). Trimming took off 0 bases at V and 6 bases at J, with 9 bases between the two ends. Germline values: CDR1 SGHRS, CDR2 YFSETQ. The CDR3 consists of 14 residues. The CDR3 coding sequence is TGCGCCAGCAGCTTGGCGGCAGCGGCCGGGGAGCTGTTTTTT. This sequence encodes CASSLAAAAGELFF.

This chain connects TRBV19 to TRBJ1-1; 7 bases match TRBD1. Germline assignment: CDR1 LNHDA and CDR2 SQIVND (reference sequence). The CDR3 is made up of 15 amino acids. After removal of 5 bases from V and 3 bases from J, the junction contained 9 bases not matched to a gene. The CDR3 DNA follows: TGTGCCAGTAGTCCCTGGGGAGGGGGCTACACTGAAGCTTTCTTT. It specifies CASSPWGGGYTEAFF.

V and J are TRBV10-3 and TRBJ2-1, with 7 bases lining up with TRBD2. The CDR3 covers 16 residues. Trimming took 6 bases from V and 0 from J; bases not matched to a gene: 8. Germline CDR1 is ENHRY and CDR2 is SYGVKD. CDR3 in DNA: TGTGCCATCAGGGACCCTAGCGGTAGCTCCTACAATGAGCAGTTCTTC. Amino acids: CAIRDPSGSSYNEQFF.

The chain couples TRBV29-1 to TRBJ1-1; 7 bases are shared with TRBD1. Germline trimming cut 6 bases from V and 1 base from J; bases unmatched to any gene: 5. The germline gives CDR1 SQVTM, CDR2 ANQGSEA. This CDR3 has 13 residues. CDR3 residues: CSVRGQRNTEAFF. In nucleotides, the CDR3 is TGCAGCGTCCGGGGACAGAGGAACACTGAAGCTTTCTTT. Full variable domain (rest looked up from reference TRBV29-1 and TRBJ1-1): SAVISQKPSRDICQRGTSLTIQCQVDSQVTMMFWYRQQPGQSLTLIATANQGSEATYESGFVIDKFPISRPNLTFSTLTVSNMSPEDSSIYLCSVRGQRNTEAFFGQGTRLTVV.

This clone has just a few counts. The V and J genes are TRBV6-5 and TRBJ1-2; 7 nucleotides line up with TRBD1. Germline lookup yields CDR1 MNHEY and CDR2 SVGAGI. V gave up 6 bases and J gave up 7 bases; unmatched junction bases: 8. The CDR3 is 13 amino acids. The CDR3 protein is CASRIDRAGGYTF. The DNA for the CDR3 is TGTGCCAGCAGGATAGACAGGGCAGGTGGCTACACCTTC.

This chain uses TRBV9 with TRBJ1-6; D call uncertain. The ends were cut back, 0 bases at V and 0 bases at J, with 7 bases in the middle. The germline V gene has CDR1 SGDLS and CDR2 YYNGEE. This CDR3 comprises 16 residues. CDR3 nucleotide sequence: TGTGCCAGCAGCGTAGGGCCCAGCTCCTATAATTCACCCCTCCACTTT. This gives the protein CASSVGPSSYNSPLHF.

The V gene is TRBV9, the J gene TRBJ2-5; 7 bases line up with TRBD1. The germline V gene encodes CDR1 SGDLS and CDR2 YYNGEE. The CDR3 loop spans 14 amino acids. V lost 4 bases to trimming and J lost 2 bases; unmatched junction nucleotides: 5. The CDR3 is CASSLRDRQETQYF. DNA of the CDR3: TGTGCCAGCAGCCTCCGGGACAGACAAGAGACCCAGTACTTC.

This chain joins TRBV2 and TRBJ2-3, with unresolved D. Trimming stripped 11 bases from V and 0 bases from J, with 9 bases between. The CDR3 consists of 12 residues. Germline CDR1 reads SNHLY; CDR2 reads FYNNEI. Written as DNA, the CDR3 is TGTGCCGGAACGACGAGCACAGATACGCAGTATTTT. It specifies CAGTTSTDTQYF.

This clone has more than one count but fewer than ten. Other DNA sequences in the sample encode the same CDR3. The V call is TRBV18, the J call TRBJ2-5, with no clear D. The CDR3 consists of 12 residues. The ends were cut back, 2 bases at V and 1 base at J, with 2 bases in the middle. Germline values: CDR1 KGHSH, CDR2 LQKENI. In DNA form, the CDR3 reads TGTGCCAGCTCACCAAGCCAAGAGACCCAGTACTTC. Amino acids: CASSPSQETQYF.

The CDR3 region is CASATGPILSSYEQYF. In DNA form, the CDR3 reads TGCGCCAGCGCTACAGGCCCGATATTGAGCTCCTACGAGCAGTACTTC. The chain combines TRBV5-1 with TRBJ2-7; TRBD1 might be the D (5 bases). Germline assignment: CDR1 SGHRS and CDR2 YFSETQ. V lost 7 bases to trimming and J lost 0 bases, with 20 bases between them. The CDR3 contains 16 residues.

This chain connects TRBV14 to TRBJ1-1; TRBD1 might be the D (5 bases). CDR1 and CDR2 (germline): SGHDN, FVKESK. The CDR3 is 13 residues long. Between the trimmed V and J ends, which lost 1 base and 5 bases, there was a span of 8 bases. DNA of the CDR3: TGTGCCAGCAGCCAAGTACCAGGGACTGAAGCTTTCTTT. Amino acid sequence: CASSQVPGTEAFF.

The CDR3 bases are TGTGCCAGCAGCAAAGAACTTGGGCCAGGGGAGACCCAGTACTTC. Amino acid sequence: CASSKELGPGETQYF. The rearrangement links TRBV21-1 to TRBJ2-5; TRBD1, the table's D call, lacks a check against the DNA. TRBV21-1 is deemed a pseudogene. The CDR3 has 15 residues.

A few counts support this clone. The chain couples TRBV9 to TRBJ2-1, with 9 bases lining up with TRBD1. The germline V gene encodes CDR1 SGDLS and CDR2 YYNGEE. J was trimmed by 15 bases and V by 6 bases; bases with no gene match: 16. This CDR3 is built from 14 residues. The CDR3 here is CASTDTGQGVSLFF. CDR3 sequence (DNA): TGTGCCAGCACCGACACGGGACAGGGTGTGAGTTTGTTCTTC.

The gene calls are TRBV25-1 and TRBJ2-1; TRBD1 aligns across 9 bases. Germline V gene lookup returns CDR1 MGHDK and CDR2 SYGVNS. V shed 10 bases and J 3 bases; nucleotides not matched to a gene: 10. This CDR3 has 15 residues. As DNA, the CDR3 is TGTGCCACCGATCTACAGGGGGCGGGCTACAATGAGCAGTTCTTC. Its protein is CATDLQGAGYNEQFF.

The sample holds one count of this clone. The chain links TRBV5-6 to TRBJ1-1; 7 nucleotides match TRBD1. J lost 7 bases, V lost 1 base, and 10 bases had no gene match. Germline V lookup: CDR1 SGHDT, CDR2 YYEEEE. The CDR3 spans 15 residues. This chain's CDR3 is CASSLTGEVSNEAFF. In nucleotides, the CDR3 is TGTGCCAGCAGCTTGACAGGGGAGGTTTCAAATGAAGCTTTCTTT.

This chain connects TRBV5-6 to TRBJ2-1, with D maybe TRBD2 (6 bases). The germline V and J ends were trimmed by 4 bases and 6 bases, with 8 bases remaining between them. The CDR3 extends over 12 amino acids. CDR1 SGHDT and CDR2 YYEEEE come from the germline V gene. CDR3: CASSRTINEQFF. The CDR3 DNA is TGTGCCAGCAGCAGGACTATCAATGAGCAGTTCTTC.

The genes are TRBV5-6 and TRBJ2-5, with D tentatively TRBD1 (6 bases). Trimming removed 1 base from V and 5 bases from J, with 12 bases in between. The germline gives CDR1 SGHDT, CDR2 YYEEEE. The CDR3 is 14 amino acids. The chain's CDR3 is CASSLWGRGETQYF. CDR3 coding DNA: TGTGCCAGCAGCTTGTGGGGGCGCGGGGAGACCCAGTACTTC.

The chain links TRBV10-3 to TRBJ2-2; D gene ambiguous. CDR3 length: 11 amino acids. The germline V and J ends were trimmed by 5 bases and 4 bases, with 2 bases remaining between them. From germline, CDR1 is ENHRY and CDR2 SYGVKD. The CDR3, as DNA: TGTGCCATCAGTACCACCGGGGAGCTGTTTTTT. The encoded protein is CAISTTGELFF.

V is TRBV18 and J is TRBJ1-1; tentative D call: TRBD1 (6 bases). Germline CDR1 is KGHSH and CDR2 is LQKENI. The CDR3 sequence is 12 residues long. Trimming removed 3 bases from V and 7 bases from J, with 9 bases in between. CDR3 protein: CASSPDRYEAFF. The CDR3 region has the DNA TGTGCCAGCTCACCGGACAGATATGAAGCTTTCTTT.

The V gene is TRBV29-1, the J gene TRBJ2-2; perhaps TRBD1 as D (6 bases). Trimming removed 7 bases at V and 2 bases at J, with 20 bases between. Germline assignment: CDR1 SQVTM and CDR2 ANQGSEA. The CDR3 is made up of 16 amino acids. CDR3 in DNA: TGCAGCGCCATCCTCGAGCTAGGGGGTAACACCGGGGAGCTGTTTTTT. This gives the protein CSAILELGGNTGELFF.